This T cell receptor (beta chain) was profiled in a study of cytotoxic CD8 clonotypes in ibrutinib-treated CLL. About the research overall: Productive templates per sample averaged nearly 260,000; productive rearrangements, approximately 93,000. Study results and limitations: Clonality went higher at ibrutinib response and then dropped back toward baseline at progression. Patients with sustained remission and those progressing were sampled at differing times. Baseline clonality, higher than in age-matched healthy donors, tracked circulating CD8+ T-cell counts.

V lost 3 bases and J lost 9, with 15 bases in between. This CDR3 region has 14 residues. Germline V gives CDR1 LNHNV, CDR2 YYDKDF (reference sequence). Comments on this clone: What it binds is not known.

The assay was immunoSEQ multiplex PCR, and TCRdb's table has in-frame clones only and misses some. The data hold approximately 140,000 clones, with more than 85% observed a single time. The TCR was taken from a human donor with chronic lymphocytic leukemia. Specimen: PBMCs, collected after 12 months of ibrutinib treatment. The rearrangement uses TRBV15 and TRBJ2-1; D unclear. CDR3 sequence (DNA): TGTGCCACCAGCAGGGGCACCTCTACGGGTGAGCAGTTCTTC. Protein product: CATSRGTSTGEQFF. Supplemented by reference TRBV15 and TRBJ2-1, the full variable domain reads DAMVIQNPRYQVTQFGKPVTLSCSQTLNHNVMYWYQQKSSQAPKLLFHYYDKDFNNEADTPDNFQSRRPNTSFCFLDIRSPGLGDTAMYLCATSRGTSTGEQFFGPGTRLTVL.